These T cell receptor beta chains were read from a single sample in a study of cytomegalovirus exposure and HLA in healthy donors. TCRdb's copy holds only in-frame clones and misses some; the assay was immunoSEQ multiplex PCR. The profile shows about 140,000 clones, 60% to 80% of them singletons. Sequences were obtained from PBMCs. These receptors all stem from a man aged 25 to 40 in good health and CMV-seronegative. Each CDR3 is given with its conserved first and last residue. A D gene is named only where the DNA matches it firmly. Not all rows give a size; the values are once, few, many and, for expanded clones, a class.

v_gene,d_gene,abundance,j_gene,CDR3aa,CDR3nt
TRBV7-2,TRBD1,-,TRBJ2-3,CASSVGTGSGTDTQYF,TGTGCCAGCAGCGTAGGGACAGGGTCTGGCACAGATACGCAGTATTTT
TRBV28,-,-,TRBJ2-2,CASSNPRELFF,TGTGCCAGCAGTAATCCAAGGGAGCTGTTTTTT
TRBV11-2,TRBD2,-,TRBJ2-7,CASSARVTGTIRYEQYF,TGTGCCAGCAGCGCCAGGGTAACCGGGACTATCCGTTACGAGCAGTACTTC
TRBV6-6,-,-,TRBJ2-3,CASSYGQGKTQYF,TGTGCCAGCAGTTACGGGCAGGGGAAAACGCAGTATTTT
TRBV4-3,-,-,TRBJ1-2,CASSQDVNRWGSSF,TGCGCCAGCAGCCAAGATGTCAACAGGTGGGGCTCTTCCTTC
TRBV5-5,-,-,TRBJ2-2,CASTPGVMDTGELFF,TGTGCCAGCACCCCGGGAGTAATGGACACCGGGGAGCTGTTTTTT
TRBV28,-,medium-sized,TRBJ1-2,CASSLFGGGGYTF,TGTGCCAGCAGTTTATTTGGTGGCGGAGGCTACACCTTC
TRBV25-1,-,-,TRBJ2-7,CASSDRRATALYEQYF,TGTGCCAGCAGTGACCGTCGAGCCACTGCGCTCTACGAGCAGTACTTC
TRBV30,-,-,TRBJ1-6,CAWSPTGLVTLHF,TGTGCCTGGAGTCCCACGGGGTTGGTCACCCTCCACTTT
TRBV11-2,-,-,TRBJ2-1,CASSLDPGDEQFF,TGTGCCAGCAGCTTAGACCCCGGGGATGAGCAGTTCTTC
TRBV5-6,TRBD1,few,TRBJ1-2,CASLGTGEHYGYTF,TGTGCCAGCCTCGGCACAGGGGAGCACTATGGCTACACCTTC
TRBV28,-,-,TRBJ1-1,CASSLVYGKAIMNTEAFF,TGTGCCAGCAGTTTAGTTTACGGGAAAGCAATAATGAACACTGAAGCTTTCTTT
TRBV28,TRBD2,-,TRBJ2-1,CASNRIPSGSGNEQFF,TGTGCCAGCAATCGAATCCCTAGCGGGAGTGGTAATGAGCAGTTCTTC
TRBV5-6,-,-,TRBJ2-7,CASSLLRGGGEQYF,TGTGCCAGCAGCCTACTCAGGGGAGGGGGGGAGCAGTACTTC